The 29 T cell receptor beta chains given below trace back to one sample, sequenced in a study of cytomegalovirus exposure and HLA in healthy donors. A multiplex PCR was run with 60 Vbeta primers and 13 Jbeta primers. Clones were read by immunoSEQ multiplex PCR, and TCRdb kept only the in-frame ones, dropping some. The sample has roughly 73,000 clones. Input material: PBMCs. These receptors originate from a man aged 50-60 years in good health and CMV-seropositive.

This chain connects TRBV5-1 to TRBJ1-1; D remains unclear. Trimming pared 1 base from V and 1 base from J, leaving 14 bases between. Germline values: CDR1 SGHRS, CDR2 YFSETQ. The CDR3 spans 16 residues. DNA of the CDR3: TGCGCCAGCAGCTTGACGGCAGGACTTCAGAACACTGAAGCTTTCTTT. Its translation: CASSLTAGLQNTEAFF.

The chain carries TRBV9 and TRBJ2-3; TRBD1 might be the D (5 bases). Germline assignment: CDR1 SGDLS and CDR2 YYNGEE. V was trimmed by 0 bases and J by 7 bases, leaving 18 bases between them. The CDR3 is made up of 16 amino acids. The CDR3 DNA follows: TGTGCCAGCAGCGTAGAGAAGGGGAAGGAACTCCATACGCAGTATTTT. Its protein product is CASSVEKGKELHTQYF.

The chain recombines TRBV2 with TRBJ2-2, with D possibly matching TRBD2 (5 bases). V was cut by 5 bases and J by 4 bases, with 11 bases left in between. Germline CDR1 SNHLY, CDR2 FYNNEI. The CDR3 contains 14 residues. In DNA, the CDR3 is TGTGCCAGCAGTCCTAGCATGGCCACCGGGGAGCTGTTTTTT. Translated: CASSPSMATGELFF.

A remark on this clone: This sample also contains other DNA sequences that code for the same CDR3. For the CDR3, the DNA is TGTGCCAGCAGCCTCGGACAGGGATATGGCTACACCTTC. Translating it yields CASSLGQGYGYTF. V gene TRBV7-9 combines with J gene TRBJ1-2; 8 bases are shared with TRBD1. Germline lookup yields CDR1 SEHNR and CDR2 FQNEAQ (reference sequence). The CDR3 spans 13 residues. The V and J ends lost 5 bases and 5 bases, in that order; junction bases with no gene match: 4.

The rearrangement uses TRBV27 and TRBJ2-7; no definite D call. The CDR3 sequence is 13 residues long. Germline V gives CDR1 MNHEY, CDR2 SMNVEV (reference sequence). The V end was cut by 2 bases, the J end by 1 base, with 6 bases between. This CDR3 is CASSLTQSYEQYF. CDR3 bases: TGTGCCAGCAGTTTAACCCAGTCCTACGAGCAGTACTTC.

CDR3 sequence: CASSSPHGGRPGELFF. The CDR3 DNA reads TGTGCCAGCAGTTCTCCCCACGGGGGGAGACCCGGGGAGCTGTTTTTT. This chain uses TRBV28 with TRBJ2-2; 7 nucleotides align to TRBD2. CDR3 size: 16 residues. J lost 6 bases, V lost 4 bases, and 11 bases had no gene match. Looked up from germline, CDR1 is MDHEN and CDR2 is SYDVKM.

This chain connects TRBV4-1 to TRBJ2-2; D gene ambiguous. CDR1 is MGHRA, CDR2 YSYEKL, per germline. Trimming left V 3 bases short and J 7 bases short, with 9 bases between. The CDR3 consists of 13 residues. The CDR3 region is CASSQAASGELFF. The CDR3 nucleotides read TGCGCCAGCAGCCAGGCGGCAAGCGGGGAGCTGTTTTTT.

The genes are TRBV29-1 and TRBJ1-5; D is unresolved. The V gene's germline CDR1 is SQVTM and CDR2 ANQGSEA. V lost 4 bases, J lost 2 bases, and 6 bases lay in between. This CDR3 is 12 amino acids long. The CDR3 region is CSVGHGNQPQHF. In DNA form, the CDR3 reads TGCAGCGTTGGGCATGGCAATCAGCCCCAGCATTTT. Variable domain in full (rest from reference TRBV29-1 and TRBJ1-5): SAVISQKPSRDICQRGTSLTIQCQVDSQVTMMFWYRQQPGQSLTLIATANQGSEATYESGFVIDKFPISRPNLTFSTLTVSNMSPEDSSIYLCSVGHGNQPQHFGDGTRLSIL.

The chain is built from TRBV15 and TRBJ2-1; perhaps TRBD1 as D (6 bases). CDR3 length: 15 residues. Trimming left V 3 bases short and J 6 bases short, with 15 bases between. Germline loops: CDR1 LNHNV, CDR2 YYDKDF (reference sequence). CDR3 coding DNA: TGTGCCACCAGCAGCTTCCGGGACACCTCCAATGAGCAGTTCTTC. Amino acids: CATSSFRDTSNEQFF.

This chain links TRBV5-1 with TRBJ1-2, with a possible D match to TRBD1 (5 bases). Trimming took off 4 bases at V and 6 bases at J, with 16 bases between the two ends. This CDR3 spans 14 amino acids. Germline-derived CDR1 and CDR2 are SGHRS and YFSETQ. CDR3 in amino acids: CASSPEVGADGYTF. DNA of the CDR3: TGCGCCAGCAGCCCCGAAGTAGGGGCAGATGGCTACACCTTC.

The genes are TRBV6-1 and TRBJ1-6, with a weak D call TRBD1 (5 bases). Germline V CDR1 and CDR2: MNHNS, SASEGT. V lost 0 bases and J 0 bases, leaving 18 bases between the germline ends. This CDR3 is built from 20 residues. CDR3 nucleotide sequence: TGTGCCAGCAGTGAAGCGCTTCGCGGCAGGGATAGCTCCTATAATTCACCCCTCCACTTT. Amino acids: CASSEALRGRDSSYNSPLHF.

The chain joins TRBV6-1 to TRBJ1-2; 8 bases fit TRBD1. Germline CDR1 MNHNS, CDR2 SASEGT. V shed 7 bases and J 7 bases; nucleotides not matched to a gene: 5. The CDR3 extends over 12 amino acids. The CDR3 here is CASNQGAGGYTF. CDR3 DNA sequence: TGTGCCAGCAACCAGGGGGCAGGTGGCTACACCTTC.

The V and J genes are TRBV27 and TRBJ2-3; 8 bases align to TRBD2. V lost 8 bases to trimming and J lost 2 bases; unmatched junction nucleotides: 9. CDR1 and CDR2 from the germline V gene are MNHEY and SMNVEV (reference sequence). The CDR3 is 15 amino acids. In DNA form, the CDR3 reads TGTGCCAGCGAGGAGGGTAGCGGGGCCACAGATACGCAGTATTTT. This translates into CASEEGSGATDTQYF.

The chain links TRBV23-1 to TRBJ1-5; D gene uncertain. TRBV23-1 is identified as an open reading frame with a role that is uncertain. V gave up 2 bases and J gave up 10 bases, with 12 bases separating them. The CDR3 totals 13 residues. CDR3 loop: CASSQPSSSPQHF. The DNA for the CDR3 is TGCGCCAGCAGTCAACCCTCAAGTAGTCCCCAGCATTTT.

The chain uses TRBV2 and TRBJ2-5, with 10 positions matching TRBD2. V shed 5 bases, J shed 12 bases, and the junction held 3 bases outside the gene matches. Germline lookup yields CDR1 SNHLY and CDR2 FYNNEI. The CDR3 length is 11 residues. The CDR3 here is CASSSGLAEYF. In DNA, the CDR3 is TGTGCCAGCAGTTCAGGACTAGCGGAGTACTTC.

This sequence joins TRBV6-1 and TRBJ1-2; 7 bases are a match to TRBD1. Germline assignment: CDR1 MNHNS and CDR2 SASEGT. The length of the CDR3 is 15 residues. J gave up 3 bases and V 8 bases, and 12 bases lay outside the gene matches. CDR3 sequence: CASLERAGGDYGYTF. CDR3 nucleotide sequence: TGTGCCAGCTTAGAACGGGCAGGGGGAGACTATGGCTACACCTTC.

This CDR3 is CSVADLTVNTEAFF. The CDR3 region has the DNA TGCAGCGTGGCCGACCTGACAGTGAACACTGAAGCTTTCTTT. The V call is TRBV29-1, the J call TRBJ1-1, with D perhaps TRBD1 (5 bases). In germline, CDR1 is SQVTM, CDR2 ANQGSEA. Between the trimmed V and J ends, which lost 6 bases and 0 bases, there was a span of 14 bases. This CDR3 region has 14 residues.

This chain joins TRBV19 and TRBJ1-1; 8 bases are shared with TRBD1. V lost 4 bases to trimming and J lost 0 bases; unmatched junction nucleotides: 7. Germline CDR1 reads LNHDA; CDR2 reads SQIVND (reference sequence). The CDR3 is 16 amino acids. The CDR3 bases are TGTGCCAGTAGTACCCGCGGGACAGGTATGAACACTGAAGCTTTCTTT. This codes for CASSTRGTGMNTEAFF.

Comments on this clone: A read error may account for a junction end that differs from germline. DNA of the CDR3: TGTGCCAGCAGCTCCGGGACAGCCCCGAACACTGAAGCCTTCTTT. Residues: CASSSGTAPNTEAFF. The chain is built from TRBV7-9 and TRBJ1-1; 7 positions agree with TRBD1. Germline V gene lookup returns CDR1 SEHNR and CDR2 FQNEAQ (reference sequence). The CDR3 length is 15 residues.

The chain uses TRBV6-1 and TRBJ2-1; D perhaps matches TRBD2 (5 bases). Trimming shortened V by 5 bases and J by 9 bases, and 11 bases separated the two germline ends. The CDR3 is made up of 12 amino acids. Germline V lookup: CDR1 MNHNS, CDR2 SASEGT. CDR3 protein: CASSLRTPEQFF. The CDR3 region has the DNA TGTGCCAGCAGTCTCAGGACTCCTGAGCAGTTCTTC.

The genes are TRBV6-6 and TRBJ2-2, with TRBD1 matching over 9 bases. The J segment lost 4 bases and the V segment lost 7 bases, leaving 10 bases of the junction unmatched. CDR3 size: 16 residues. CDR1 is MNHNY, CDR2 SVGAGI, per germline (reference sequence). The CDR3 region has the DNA TGTGCCAGCACCCACCCCACAGGGGGCATCACCGGGGAGCTGTTTTTT. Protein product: CASTHPTGGITGELFF.

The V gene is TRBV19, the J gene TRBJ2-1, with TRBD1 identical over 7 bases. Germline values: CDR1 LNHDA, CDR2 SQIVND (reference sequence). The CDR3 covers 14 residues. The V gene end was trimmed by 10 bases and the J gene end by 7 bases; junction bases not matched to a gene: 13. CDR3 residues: CATLTGTSGNEQFF. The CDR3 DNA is TGTGCCACCTTGACAGGGACCTCCGGGAATGAGCAGTTCTTC. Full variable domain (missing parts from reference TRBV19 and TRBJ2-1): DGGITQSPKYLFRKEGQNVTLSCEQNLNHDAMYWYRQDPGQGLRLIYYSQIVNDFQKGDIAEGYSVSREKKESFPLTVTSAQKNPTAFYLCATLTGTSGNEQFFGPGTRLTVL.

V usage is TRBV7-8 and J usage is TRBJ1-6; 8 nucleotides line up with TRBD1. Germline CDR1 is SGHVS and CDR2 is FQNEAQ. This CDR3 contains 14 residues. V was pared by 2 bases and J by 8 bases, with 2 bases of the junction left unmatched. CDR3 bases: TGTGCCAGCAGCTTATACAGGGGGGATTCACCCCTCCACTTT. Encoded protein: CASSLYRGDSPLHF.

The CDR3 DNA sequence: TGCAGCGTTCCGGACAGCCGCGGGAGTGGCTACACCTTC. Encoded protein: CSVPDSRGSGYTF. The chain combines TRBV29-1 with TRBJ1-2; maybe TRBD1 (6 bases). CDR1 and CDR2 (germline): SQVTM, ANQGSEA. CDR3 length: 13 amino acids. The germline V and J ends were trimmed by 5 bases and 7 bases, with 17 bases remaining between them.

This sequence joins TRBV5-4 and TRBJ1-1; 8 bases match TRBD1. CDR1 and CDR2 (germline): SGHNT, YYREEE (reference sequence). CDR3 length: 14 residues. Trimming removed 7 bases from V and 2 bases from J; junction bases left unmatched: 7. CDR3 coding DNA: TGTGCCAGCGGGGCGACAGGGGTCAACACTGAAGCTTTCTTT. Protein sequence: CASGATGVNTEAFF.

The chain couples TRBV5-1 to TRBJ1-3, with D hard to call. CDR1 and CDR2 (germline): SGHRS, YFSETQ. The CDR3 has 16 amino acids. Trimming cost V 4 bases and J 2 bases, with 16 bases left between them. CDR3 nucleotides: TGCGCCAGCAGCCCCACTTCGACGGGGACTGGAAACACCATATATTTT. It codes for CASSPTSTGTGNTIYF.

The CDR3 bases are TGTGCCAGCAGTCAAGGAAGACAGGGGGCGAAATGGCCCCAGCATTTT. It is translated as CASSQGRQGAKWPQHF. This rearrangement joins TRBV6-1 to TRBJ1-5, with 10 bases lining up with TRBD1. The V and J ends lost 5 bases and 9 bases, in that order; junction bases with no gene match: 13. CDR3 length equals 16 residues. Germline V gene lookup returns CDR1 MNHNS and CDR2 SASEGT.

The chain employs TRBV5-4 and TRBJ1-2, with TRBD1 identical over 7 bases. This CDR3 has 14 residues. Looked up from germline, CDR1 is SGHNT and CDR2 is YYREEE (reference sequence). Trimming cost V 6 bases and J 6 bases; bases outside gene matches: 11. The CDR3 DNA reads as TGTGCCAGCACGAACGGTAGGGGGCGGAATGGCTACACCTTC. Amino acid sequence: CASTNGRGRNGYTF.

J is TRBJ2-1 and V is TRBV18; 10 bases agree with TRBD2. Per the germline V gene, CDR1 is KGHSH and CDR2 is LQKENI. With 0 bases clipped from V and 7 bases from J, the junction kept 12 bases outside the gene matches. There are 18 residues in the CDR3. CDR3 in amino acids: CASSPPVWSSGSGNEQFF. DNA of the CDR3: TGTGCCAGCTCACCACCGGTTTGGTCTAGCGGGAGTGGGAATGAGCAGTTCTTC.